Described below is a single T cell receptor (beta chain) sequence and its context. The antigen it recognizes is unknown. No much larger clone exists at a distance of one base, and base qualities are not known. TCRbeta CDR3 regions were amplified from genomic DNA by means of the immunoSEQ Assay, a bias-controlled multiplex PCR. Processing in the source paper ran as follows. The number of nucleated cells in each sample was estimated by amplification of reference gene primers within the assay. To quantify the absolute abundance of each unique TCRbeta CDR3 rearrangement, sequence reads were collapsed and filtered. Productive Simpson clonality was computed per sample as the square root of Simpson's diversity index over productive rearrangements. This is the immuneACCESS table as TCRdb keeps it, with only in-frame sequences that have V and J called. A part of the clones is gone; compared with another copy, unresolved V genes explain less than half, and the rest is unexplained. D and trimming were read from the DNA, whereas the V and J calls and clone size are those reported in that table. For this sample there are 120,000 or so clones; around 80% appear just once. The ten most abundant clones make up roughly 5.5% of the sample.

The sample is drawn from a study of blood T cell repertoires in COVID-19 (dated by TCRdb to 2018 to 2020). In terms of the full investigation: Collaborator samples came from the United States, Italy and Spain and covered acute and convalescent phases of COVID-19. The repertoires were made available in a free public database intended to serve as a resource for research on the immune response to SARS-CoV-2. The dataset comprised deeply sampled blood TCRbeta repertoires from subjects exposed to, actively infected with, or recovered from COVID-19. The prospective study material was composed of cDNA or gDNA derived from T cells, B-cell-depleted T cells, or PBMCs. The samples were drawn from two sources: the first 160 participants of the ongoing ImmuneRACE study, and over 950 subjects contributed by 6 global collaborators. Sample metadata almost always included a de-identified subject ID, COVID-19 status, age in years and sex. Where HLA class I and class II types were available, the types were taken from metadata supplied by the sample provider, not from assay-based typing. Paper-wide results and their limitations: Clinical and demographic metadata were provided uncurated, with the amount varying by source and participant.

The CDR3, from cysteine to phenylalanine, totals 15 residues. Just CDR3 DNA is preserved here, 45 bases in frame from base 1. Germline trimming amounts to 1 base on V and 5 bases on J, with 6 as the count of junction bases outside the gene matches. CDR1 and CDR2, looked up from the germline V gene (reference sequence), are SEHNR and FQNEAQ. Each collaborating institution followed its own protocols to collect whole blood in K2EDTA tubes. For TCRbeta analysis, collaborator samples were shipped as frozen whole blood, as isolated PBMCs, or as DNA extracted from either sample type. The sample consisted of peripheral blood. This receptor was identified in a man older than 75 with active or convalescent COVID-19. The chain employs TRBV7-9 and TRBJ2-7; TRBD2 agrees with 9 junctional bases. The base sequence is TGTGCCAGCAGCTTAGGGGCTAGCGGGGCGGACGAGCAGTACTTC. This translates into CASSLGASGADEQYF. The CDR3 plus the reference TRBV7-9 and TRBJ2-7 genes for the other parts give the full variable domain: DTGVSQNPRHKITKRGQNVTFRCDPISEHNRLYWYRQTLGQGPEFLTYFQNEAQLEKSRLLSDRFSAERPKGSFSTLEIQRTEQGDSAMYLCASSLGASGADEQYFGPGTRLTVT.